Presented here are 27 T cell receptor beta chains from one specimen sequenced in a study of regulatory T cells in long-lasting Graves disease. Relying on iRepertoire HTBI primers and Arm-PCR of CDR3 regions, the team built TCR beta libraries. TCRdb reprocessed the multiplex PCR reads with MiXCR, giving one entry per CDR3 protein. This table holds roughly 500,000 distinct CDR3 sequences, 9.5% to 15% found once. Time point here: newly diagnosed GD, antithyroid drugs for less than 3 months. Isolated PBMC RNA provided the starting material for the TCR library. These data were also filed under a second study, of T cells in Graves' hyperthyroidism and ophthalmopathy.

Sample: peripheral blood mononuclear cells (PBMCs), taken at new diagnosis, from a patient treated with antithyroid drugs. These receptors were taken from a woman in her 30s with Graves disease.

In its sample, this clonotype was seen many times. The chain uses TRBV4-2 and TRBJ2-1; 9 bases agree with TRBD2. The CDR3 contains 16 residues. Germline trimming cut 0 bases from V and 8 bases from J; bases unmatched to any gene: 8. CDR1 is LGHNA and CDR2 is YNFKEQ in the germline V gene. CDR3 in amino acids: CASSQEAGLARDEQFF. The CDR3 DNA sequence: TGTGCCAGCAGCCAAGAAGCGGGACTAGCTCGGGATGAGCAGTTCTTC.

The chain couples TRBV24-1 to TRBJ2-1, with D tentatively TRBD1 (5 bases). The germline V and J ends were trimmed by 2 bases and 4 bases, with 11 bases remaining between them. There are 15 residues in the CDR3. Germline CDR1 KGHDR, CDR2 SFDVKD. This CDR3 reads CATSDWAGAYNEQFF. The CDR3 DNA sequence: TGTGCCACCAGTGATTGGGCTGGGGCATACAATGAGCAGTTCTTC.

This clonotype was recorded only once. V usage is TRBV6-2 or TRBV6-3 and J usage is TRBJ2-2, with 10 bases that match TRBD2. This CDR3 region has 18 residues. Germline-derived CDR1 and CDR2 are MNHEY and SVGEGT. With V trimmed by 4 bases and J by 0 bases, 8 bases remained unmatched. In nucleotides, the CDR3 is TGTGCCAGCAGTTTACGAGGGACTAGCGTATCGAACACCGGGGAGCTGTTTTTT. Its protein is CASSLRGTSVSNTGELFF.

This clonotype occurred many times. The rearrangement links TRBV2 to TRBJ2-1; TRBD2 agrees at 7 bases. V trimming: 1 base; J trimming: 0 bases; junction bases outside the gene matches: 3. Germline-derived CDR1 and CDR2 are SNHLY and FYNNEI. The CDR3 is 16 residues long. The CDR3 protein is CASSEVREPSYNEQFF. The CDR3 DNA follows: TGTGCCAGCAGTGAAGTGCGGGAGCCCTCCTACAATGAGCAGTTCTTC.

This clonotype has a count of ten or more. The genes are TRBV7-9 and TRBJ2-1; 7 positions agree with TRBD2. The CDR3 consists of 15 residues. V trimming: 5 bases; J trimming: 6 bases; junction bases outside the gene matches: 10. Germline CDR1 reads SEHNR; CDR2 reads FQNEAQ (reference sequence). CDR3 residues: CASSRRDYIPNEQFF. The CDR3 DNA is TGTGCCAGCAGCCGCCGGGACTACATTCCCAATGAGCAGTTCTTC.

Remarks on this clonotype: This could be a read error, since a much larger clone is one nucleotide away. CDR3 in DNA: TGCGCCAGCAGCCAACCCCCGTACAATGAGCAGTTCTTC. As protein: CASSQPPYNEQFF. The genes are TRBV4-1 and TRBJ2-1; D gene ambiguous. The germline V gene has CDR1 MGHRA and CDR2 YSYEKL. V shed 2 bases and J shed 4 bases, with 6 bases lying between them. This CDR3 has 13 amino acids.

This clonotype was seen a few times. This chain uses TRBV10-3 with TRBJ2-3; possibly TRBD2 for D (6 bases). The CDR3 is 15 residues long. The V gene's germline CDR1 is ENHRY and CDR2 SYGVKD. V lost 11 bases to trimming and J lost 3 bases, with 21 bases between them. As DNA, the CDR3 is TGTGCCGCCTCACCCCGGGAGCCTTTAACAGATACGCAGTATTTT. As protein: CAASPREPLTDTQYF.

This clonotype was observed many times. The V and J genes are TRBV6-2 or TRBV6-3 and TRBJ2-7; D unclear. V lost 6 bases and J 6 bases, leaving 24 bases between the germline ends. The V gene's germline CDR1 is MNHEY and CDR2 SVGEGT. The CDR3 sequence is 16 residues long. This CDR3 reads CASSHYDGSPRSEQYF. CDR3 DNA: TGTGCCAGCAGCCACTACGACGGATCACCACGATCCGAGCAGTACTTC.

This clonotype was seen only a few times. The rearrangement joins TRBV24-1 to TRBJ1-5; unclear D gene. Germline V lookup: CDR1 KGHDR, CDR2 SFDVKD. V lost 5 bases and J 1 base, leaving 8 bases between the germline ends. This CDR3 has 14 amino acids. CDR3 in DNA: TGTGCCACCAGTGGGGGTACCAGCAATCAGCCCCAGCATTTT. Translated, it gives CATSGGTSNQPQHF.

This clonotype occurred many times. The chain joins TRBV14 to TRBJ2-5; D is possibly TRBD1 or TRBD2 (5 bases each). Germline V gene lookup returns CDR1 SGHDN and CDR2 FVKESK. Trimming cost V 1 base and J 7 bases, with 22 bases left between them. The CDR3 extends over 17 amino acids. DNA for the CDR3: TGTGCCAGCAGCCAAGGCGGTCATAGTCACGCGAGGGGGACCCAGTACTTC. It codes for CASSQGGHSHARGTQYF.

This clonotype was seen at least ten times. J is TRBJ2-1 and V is TRBV9; 11 bases are a match to TRBD2. Germline-derived CDR1 and CDR2 are SGDLS and YYNGEE. The CDR3 covers 15 residues. With 3 bases clipped from V and 5 bases from J, the junction kept 4 bases outside the gene matches. Here the CDR3 reads CASSEPGLADNEQFF. In DNA, the CDR3 is TGTGCCAGCAGCGAGCCGGGACTAGCGGACAATGAGCAGTTCTTC.

This clonotype was recorded at least ten times. V is TRBV7-8 and J is TRBJ2-7; tentative D call: TRBD1 (7 bases). This CDR3 region has 13 residues. CDR1 is SGHVS and CDR2 is FQNEAQ in the germline V gene. V lost 5 bases, J lost 6 bases, and 14 bases lay in between. For the CDR3, the DNA is TGTGCCAGCAGCATCAGACAGGGAGGCGAGCAGTACTTC. It translates to CASSIRQGGEQYF.

This clonotype appeared many times. This rearrangement joins TRBV28 to TRBJ2-5; 10 nucleotides line up with TRBD1. This CDR3 contains 15 residues. Trimming removed 6 bases from V and 4 bases from J; junction bases left unmatched: 8. Germline values: CDR1 MDHEN, CDR2 SYDVKM. CDR3 nucleotide sequence: TGTGCCAGCAGCTTTTCCGGGACAGGGGTAGAGACCCAGTACTTC. Amino acids: CASSFSGTGVETQYF.

This clonotype was seen repeatedly, ten times or more. J is TRBJ1-6 and V is TRBV12-3 or TRBV12-4, with TRBD1 as a possible D gene (5 bases). V was shortened by 3 bases and J by 8 bases, with 11 bases between the two germline ends. The CDR3 spans 14 residues. The CDR3 DNA sequence: TGTGCCAGCAGTTTCGGCCTAGGGGATTCACCCCTCCACTTT. Amino acids: CASSFGLGDSPLHF.

Many counts were recorded for this clonotype. The CDR3 loop reads CASSLPLREGLGTQYF. CDR3 nucleotide sequence: TGCGCCAGCAGCTTACCGCTGCGGGAGGGCCTCGGTACGCAGTATTTT. V and J are TRBV5-1 and TRBJ2-3; 9 positions agree with TRBD2. The V gene's germline CDR1 is SGHRS and CDR2 YFSETQ. CDR3 size: 16 residues. Losses at the gene ends were 2 bases for V and 8 bases for J; bases not matched to a gene: 12.

The sample holds many counts of this clonotype. The chain recombines TRBV20-1 with TRBJ2-7; 8 nucleotides line up with TRBD2. Germline assignment: CDR1 DFQATT and CDR2 SNEGSKA (reference sequence). Losses at the gene ends were 6 bases for V and 4 bases for J; bases not matched to a gene: 8. The CDR3 has 13 amino acids. Here the CDR3 reads CSAKVSGSYEQYF. CDR3 sequence (DNA): TGCAGTGCCAAGGTCAGCGGGAGTTACGAGCAGTACTTC.

Concerning this clonotype itself: At one end the junction does not follow the germline gene, possibly because of a read error. This chain connects TRBV18 to TRBJ2-5; the match to TRBD2 covers 8 bases. Germline loops: CDR1 KGHSH, CDR2 LQKENI. The CDR3 runs to 13 residues. DNA of the CDR3: TGTGTCAGCTCACCGGGACTAGAAGAGACCCAGTACTTC. Protein sequence: CVSSPGLEETQYF.

V and J are TRBV4-3 and TRBJ2-4; no reliable D call. V was cut by 7 bases and J by 0 bases, with 19 bases left in between. CDR1 is LGHNA, CDR2 YSLEER, per germline. The CDR3 is made up of 17 amino acids. CDR3 loop: CASNPKVACLAKNIQYF. The CDR3, as DNA: TGCGCCAGCAATCCAAAGGTAGCTTGCCTAGCCAAAAACATTCAGTACTTC.

This clonotype was found many times. The V call is TRBV2, the J call TRBJ2-1; possibly TRBD1 for D (6 bases). The V end was cut by 7 bases, the J end by 0 bases, with 16 bases between. Germline V gene sequence: CDR1 SNHLY, CDR2 FYNNEI. The CDR3 runs to 16 residues. The CDR3 sequence is CASKWRQVISYNEQFF. CDR3 coding DNA: TGTGCCAGCAAATGGCGACAGGTAATCTCCTACAATGAGCAGTTCTTC.

This clonotype has a handful of counts. The genes are TRBV5-5 and TRBJ1-5; D ambiguous. Trimming took off 4 bases at V and 0 bases at J, with 11 bases between the two ends. The CDR3 contains 15 residues. CDR1 and CDR2 from the germline V gene are SGHKS and YYEKEE (reference sequence). Here the CDR3 reads CASSPGLASNQPQHF. CDR3 sequence (DNA): TGTGCCAGCAGCCCGGGTCTAGCTAGCAATCAGCCCCAGCATTTT. Based on the CDR3 plus reference TRBV5-5 and TRBJ1-5, the full variable domain is DAGVTQSPTHLIKTRGQQVTLRCSPISGHKSVSWYQQVLGQGPQFIFQYYEKEERGRGNFPDRFSARQFPNYSSELNVNALLLGDSALYLCASSPGLASNQPQHFGDGTRLSIL.

This clonotype was detected many times. The chain is built from TRBV28 and TRBJ2-1; 9 nucleotides agree with TRBD2. The J segment lost 9 bases and the V segment lost 7 bases, leaving 7 bases of the junction unmatched. The CDR3 is 13 residues long. Per the germline V gene, CDR1 is MDHEN and CDR2 is SYDVKM. CDR3 sequence reads: CASTGGRAFEQFF. CDR3 coding DNA: TGTGCCAGCACCGGCGGGAGGGCGTTTGAGCAGTTCTTC. Complete variable domain (other parts from reference TRBV28 and TRBJ2-1): DVKVTQSSRYLVKRTGEKVFLECVQDMDHENMFWYRQDPGLGLRLIYFSYDVKMKEKGDIPEGYSVSREKKERFSLILESASTNQTSMYLCASTGGRAFEQFFGPGTRLTVL.

The rearrangement uses TRBV28 and TRBJ1-2; 9 bases fit TRBD1. V lost 4 bases, J lost 1 base, and 4 bases stayed unmatched. The CDR3 loop spans 15 amino acids. Germline assignment: CDR1 MDHEN and CDR2 SYDVKM. The CDR3 nucleotides are TGTGCCAGCAGTTATCCGGGACAGGGTAACTATGGCTACACCTTC. It specifies CASSYPGQGNYGYTF.

This clonotype showed up many times. V and J are TRBV5-1 and TRBJ2-3; D is unclear. V was shortened by 1 base and J by 2 bases, with 11 bases between the two germline ends. In germline, CDR1 is SGHRS, CDR2 YFSETQ. The CDR3 is 15 amino acids. The CDR3 bases are TGCGCCAGCAGCTTGAACCAAAACCCCACAGATACGCAGTATTTT. It codes for CASSLNQNPTDTQYF.

This clonotype was detected many times. J is TRBJ1-1 and V is TRBV25-1, with D unresolved. V lost 3 bases to trimming and J lost 5 bases, with 16 bases between them. CDR1 and CDR2 from the germline V gene are MGHDK and SYGVNS. The CDR3 loop spans 15 amino acids. CDR3 DNA: TGTGCCAGCAGTGACCCCTCGGGCGGGGAGACTGAAGCTTTCTTT. Its translation: CASSDPSGGETEAFF.

This clonotype was recorded many times. J is TRBJ2-7 and V is TRBV15; 7 positions agree with TRBD1. CDR3 length: 15 amino acids. Per the germline V gene, CDR1 is LNHNV and CDR2 is YYDKDF (reference sequence). V was pared by 5 bases and J by 0 bases, with 7 bases of the junction left unmatched. For the CDR3, the DNA is TGTGCCACCAGCTACGGGGACAGCCCCTCCTACGAGCAGTACTTC. Its protein is CATSYGDSPSYEQYF. Supplemented by reference TRBV15 and TRBJ2-7, the full variable domain reads DAMVIQNPRYQVTQFGKPVTLSCSQTLNHNVMYWYQQKSSQAPKLLFHYYDKDFNNEADTPDNFQSRRPNTSFCFLDIRSPGLGDTAMYLCATSYGDSPSYEQYFGPGTRLTVT.

The sample holds many counts of this clonotype. The chain joins TRBV4-3 to TRBJ1-6; D is uncertain. The V and J ends lost 4 bases and 5 bases respectively, with 15 bases between them. The length of the CDR3 is 16 residues. Germline values: CDR1 LGHNA, CDR2 YSLEER. CDR3 bases: TGCGCCAGCAGCCCGTTTGGTAGCAGCGATAATTCACCCCTCCACTTT. It specifies CASSPFGSSDNSPLHF.

J is TRBJ1-4 and V is TRBV10-3; D not certain. Trimming took 4 bases from V and 8 from J, leaving 14 bases between them. Germline CDR1 ENHRY, CDR2 SYGVKD. CDR3 size: 14 residues. CDR3: CAISAGQSQEKLFF. CDR3 in DNA: TGTGCCATCAGTGCCGGGCAATCGCAGGAAAAACTGTTTTTT.